Shown below are 7 T cell receptor beta chains from a single sample sequenced in a study of response to subunit inactivated influenza vaccine. MiXCR, applied by TCRdb to the RT-PCR reads, yields one record per CDR3 protein. The sample has over 150,000 distinct CDR3 sequences, about 9% seen once. Source: non-naive T cells sorted from PBMCs, taken on the day of vaccination. The receptors originated from a middle-aged man who received an inactivated influenza vaccine.

This clonotype was observed a handful of times. The genes are TRBV11-2 and TRBJ2-5; TRBD2 matches at 8 bases. In germline, CDR1 is SGHAT, CDR2 FQNNGV. The ends lost 1 base at V and 5 bases at J; junction bases unmatched: 12. The CDR3 is 17 amino acids. For the CDR3, the DNA is TGTGCCAGCAGCTTAGCCCAAGGACTAGCCCGCCGGGAGACCCAGTACTTC. Translated: CASSLAQGLARRETQYF.

This clonotype was counted only a few times. This chain uses TRBV29-1 with TRBJ2-1; possibly TRBD1 for D (7 bases). CDR3 length equals 13 residues. V lost 6 bases to trimming and J lost 8 bases, with 17 bases between them. Germline V lookup: CDR1 SQVTM, CDR2 ANQGSEA. CDR3 nucleotide sequence: TGCAGCGTAATCGGACAGGCGGGGCATGAGCAGTTCTTC. This sequence encodes CSVIGQAGHEQFF.

This clonotype was seen at least ten times. The genes are TRBV27 and TRBJ2-1, with TRBD1 matching over 8 bases. CDR3 length equals 16 residues. Looked up from germline, CDR1 is MNHEY and CDR2 is SMNVEV (reference sequence). Trimming removed 2 bases from V and 9 bases from J; junction bases left unmatched: 12. The CDR3 bases are TGTGCCAGCAGTTTAAACCGTGGACAGGGTCGGGGTGAGCAGTTCTTC. Encoded protein: CASSLNRGQGRGEQFF.

The CDR3 coding sequence is TGTGCCAGCAGTTTAGGACTAGCGGGAAGCTCCTACAATGAGCAGTTCTTC. It codes for CASSLGLAGSSYNEQFF. The chain links TRBV28 to TRBJ2-1, with 12 positions matching TRBD2. The CDR3 has 17 amino acids. V shed 2 bases, J shed 0 bases, and the junction held 2 bases outside the gene matches. The germline gives CDR1 MDHEN, CDR2 SYDVKM.

This clonotype was counted many times. The chain has TRBV28 and TRBJ2-2, with no clear D. Germline V lookup: CDR1 MDHEN, CDR2 SYDVKM. This CDR3 contains 12 residues. With 11 bases removed from V and 2 bases from J, the gap between germline ends came to 9 bases. The CDR3 loop is CAHQDNTGELFF. CDR3 nucleotide sequence: TGTGCCCACCAAGACAACACCGGGGAGCTGTTTTTT. Looking up the rest from reference TRBV28 and TRBJ2-2 gives the full variable domain: DVKVTQSSRYLVKRTGEKVFLECVQDMDHENMFWYRQDPGLGLRLIYFSYDVKMKEKGDIPEGYSVSREKKERFSLILESASTNQTSMYLCAHQDNTGELFFGEGSRLTVL.

The sample holds a few counts of this clonotype. This sequence joins TRBV3-1 and TRBJ2-7; D is ambiguous. CDR1 and CDR2 (germline): LGHDT, YNNKEL (reference sequence). The ends were cut back, 0 bases at V and 2 bases at J, with 14 bases in the middle. The CDR3 consists of 16 residues. DNA for the CDR3: TGTGCCAGCAGCCAAGACATAGCCTCCCGTGCCTACGAGCAGTACTTC. This encodes CASSQDIASRAYEQYF.

Only a few counts were recorded for this clonotype. The chain employs TRBV3-1 and TRBJ1-4; D is undetermined. V was shortened by 3 bases and J by 5 bases, with 10 bases between the two germline ends. This CDR3 is 14 amino acids long. The germline gives CDR1 LGHDT, CDR2 YNNKEL (reference sequence). The CDR3 loop reads CASSQYRGNEKLFF. The CDR3 DNA reads TGTGCCAGCAGCCAGTACAGAGGGAATGAAAAACTGTTTTTT.